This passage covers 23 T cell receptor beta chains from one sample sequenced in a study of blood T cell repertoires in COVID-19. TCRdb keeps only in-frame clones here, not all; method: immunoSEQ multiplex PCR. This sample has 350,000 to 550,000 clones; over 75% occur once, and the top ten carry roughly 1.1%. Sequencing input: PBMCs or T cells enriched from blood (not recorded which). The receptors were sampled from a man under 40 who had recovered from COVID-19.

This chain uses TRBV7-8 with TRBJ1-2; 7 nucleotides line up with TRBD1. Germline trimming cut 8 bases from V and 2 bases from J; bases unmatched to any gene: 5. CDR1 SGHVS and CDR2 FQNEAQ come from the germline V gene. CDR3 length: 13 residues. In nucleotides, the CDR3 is TGTGCCAGCGCCCGACAGGGAAACTATGGCTACACCTTC. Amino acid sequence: CASARQGNYGYTF.

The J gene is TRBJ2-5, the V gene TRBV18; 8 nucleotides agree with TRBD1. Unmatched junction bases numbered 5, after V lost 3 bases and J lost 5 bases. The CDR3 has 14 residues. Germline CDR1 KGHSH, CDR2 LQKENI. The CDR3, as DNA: TGTGCCAGCTCACCGGACAGGGCCGCGGAGACCCAGTACTTC. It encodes CASSPDRAAETQYF.

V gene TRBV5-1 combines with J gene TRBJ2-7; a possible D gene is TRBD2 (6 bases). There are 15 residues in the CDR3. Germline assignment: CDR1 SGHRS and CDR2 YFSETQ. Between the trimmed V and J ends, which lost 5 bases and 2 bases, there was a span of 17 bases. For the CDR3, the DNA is TGCGCCAGCAGTCCACTCCTCGGGGGTACCTACGAGCAGTACTTC. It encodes CASSPLLGGTYEQYF.

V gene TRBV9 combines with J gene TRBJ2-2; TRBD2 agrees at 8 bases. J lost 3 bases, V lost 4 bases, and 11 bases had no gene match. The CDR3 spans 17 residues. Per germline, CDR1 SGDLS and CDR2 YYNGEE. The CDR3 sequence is CASSLGVAGKYTGELFF. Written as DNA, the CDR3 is TGTGCCAGCAGCCTAGGGGTAGCGGGGAAATACACCGGGGAGCTGTTTTTT.

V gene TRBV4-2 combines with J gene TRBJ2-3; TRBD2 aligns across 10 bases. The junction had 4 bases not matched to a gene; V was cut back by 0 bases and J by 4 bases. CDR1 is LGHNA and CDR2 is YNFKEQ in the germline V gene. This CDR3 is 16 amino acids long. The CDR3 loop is CASSQESGRASDTQYF. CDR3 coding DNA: TGTGCCAGCAGCCAAGAAAGCGGGAGGGCCTCAGATACGCAGTATTTT.

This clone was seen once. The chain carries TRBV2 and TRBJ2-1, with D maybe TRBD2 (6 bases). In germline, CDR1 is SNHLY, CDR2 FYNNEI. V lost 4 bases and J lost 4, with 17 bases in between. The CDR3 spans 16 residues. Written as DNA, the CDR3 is TGTGCCAGCAGTGGAAGCCCTAGCGAGATTTACAATGAGCAGTTCTTC. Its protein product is CASSGSPSEIYNEQFF. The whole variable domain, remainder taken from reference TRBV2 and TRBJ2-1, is EPEVTQTPSHQVTQMGQEVILRCVPISNHLYFYWYRQILGQKVEFLVSFYNNEISEKSEIFDDQFSVERPDGSNFTLKIRSTKLEDSAMYFCASSGSPSEIYNEQFFGPGTRLTVL.

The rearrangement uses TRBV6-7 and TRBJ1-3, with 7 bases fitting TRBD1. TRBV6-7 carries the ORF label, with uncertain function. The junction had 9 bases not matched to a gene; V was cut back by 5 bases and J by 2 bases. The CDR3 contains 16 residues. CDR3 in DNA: TGTGCCAGCAGTCACGAACAGGGGAGGCCTGGAAACACCATATATTTT. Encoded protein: CASSHEQGRPGNTIYF.

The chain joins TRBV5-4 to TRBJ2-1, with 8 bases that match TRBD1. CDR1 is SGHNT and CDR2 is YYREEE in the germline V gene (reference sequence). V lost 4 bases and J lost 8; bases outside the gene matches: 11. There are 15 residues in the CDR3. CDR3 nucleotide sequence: TGTGCCAGCAGCCCTCCGACAGGGGATTTGTATGAGCAGTTCTTC. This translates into CASSPPTGDLYEQFF.

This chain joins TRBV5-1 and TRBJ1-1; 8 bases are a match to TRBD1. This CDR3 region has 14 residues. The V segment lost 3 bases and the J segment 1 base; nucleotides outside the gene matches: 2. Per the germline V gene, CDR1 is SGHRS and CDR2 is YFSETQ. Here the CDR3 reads CASSWDRTNTEAFF. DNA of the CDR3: TGCGCCAGCAGCTGGGACAGGACGAACACTGAAGCTTTCTTT.

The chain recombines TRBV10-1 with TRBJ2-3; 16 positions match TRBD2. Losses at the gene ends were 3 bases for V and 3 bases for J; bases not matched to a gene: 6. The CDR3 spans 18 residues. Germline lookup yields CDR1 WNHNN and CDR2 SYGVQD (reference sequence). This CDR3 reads CASSDLGTSGRGTDTQYF. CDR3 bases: TGCGCCAGCAGTGACCTCGGGACTAGCGGGAGGGGTACAGATACGCAGTATTTT.

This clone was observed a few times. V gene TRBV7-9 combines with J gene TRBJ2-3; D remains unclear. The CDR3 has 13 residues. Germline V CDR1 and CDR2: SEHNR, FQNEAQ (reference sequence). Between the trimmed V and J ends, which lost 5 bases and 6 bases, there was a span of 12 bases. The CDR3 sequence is CASSKSGLDTQYF. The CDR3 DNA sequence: TGTGCCAGCAGCAAGTCAGGTCTGGATACGCAGTATTTT.

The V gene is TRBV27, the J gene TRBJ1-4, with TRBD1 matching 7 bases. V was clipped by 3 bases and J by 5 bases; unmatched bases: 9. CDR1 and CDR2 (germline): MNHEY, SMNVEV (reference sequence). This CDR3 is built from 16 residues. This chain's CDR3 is CASSFSPGQPNEKLFF. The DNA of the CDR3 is TGTGCCAGCAGTTTCTCACCGGGACAGCCCAATGAAAAACTGTTTTTT.

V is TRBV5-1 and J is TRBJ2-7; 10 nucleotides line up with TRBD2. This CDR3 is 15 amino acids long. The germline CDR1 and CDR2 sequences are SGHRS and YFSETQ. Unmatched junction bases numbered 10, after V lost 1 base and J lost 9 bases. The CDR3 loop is CASSLTSGAVRGQYF. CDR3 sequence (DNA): TGCGCCAGCAGCTTGACTAGCGGGGCCGTACGTGGGCAGTACTTC.

This chain's CDR3 is CATSTPRGNTEAFF. The CDR3 DNA reads TGTGCCACCAGCACACCCAGGGGGAACACTGAAGCTTTCTTT. The rearrangement joins TRBV15 to TRBJ1-1; tentatively, D is TRBD1 (6 bases). Trimming removed 4 bases at V and 1 base at J, with 10 bases between. CDR1 and CDR2 from the germline V gene are LNHNV and YYDKDF (reference sequence). The CDR3 is made up of 14 amino acids.

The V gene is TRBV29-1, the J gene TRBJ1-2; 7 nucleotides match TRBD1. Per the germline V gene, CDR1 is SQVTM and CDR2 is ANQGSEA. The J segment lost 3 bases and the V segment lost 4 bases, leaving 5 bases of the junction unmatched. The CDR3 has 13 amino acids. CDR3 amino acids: CSVVIGTDYGYTF. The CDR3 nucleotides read TGCAGCGTTGTGATAGGGACAGACTATGGCTACACCTTC.

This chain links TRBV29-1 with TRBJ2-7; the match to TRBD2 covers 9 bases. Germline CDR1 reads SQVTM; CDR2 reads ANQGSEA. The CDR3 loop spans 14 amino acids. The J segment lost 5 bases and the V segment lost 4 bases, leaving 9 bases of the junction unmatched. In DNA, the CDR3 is TGCAGCGTTGGTTGGGCGGGAGGGCCCCACGAGCAGTACTTC. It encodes CSVGWAGGPHEQYF.

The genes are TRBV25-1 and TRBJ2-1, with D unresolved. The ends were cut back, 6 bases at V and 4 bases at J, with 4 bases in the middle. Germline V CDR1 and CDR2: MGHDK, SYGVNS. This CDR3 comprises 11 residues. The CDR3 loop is CASSQYNEQFF. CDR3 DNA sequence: TGTGCCAGCAGCCAATACAATGAGCAGTTCTTC.

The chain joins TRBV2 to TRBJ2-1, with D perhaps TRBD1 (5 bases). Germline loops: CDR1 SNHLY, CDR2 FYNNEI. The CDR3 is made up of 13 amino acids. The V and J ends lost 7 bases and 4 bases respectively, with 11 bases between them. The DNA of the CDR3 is TGTGCCAGCACCTGGGGCAGTTACAATGAGCAGTTCTTC. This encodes CASTWGSYNEQFF. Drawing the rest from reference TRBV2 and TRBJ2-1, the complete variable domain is EPEVTQTPSHQVTQMGQEVILRCVPISNHLYFYWYRQILGQKVEFLVSFYNNEISEKSEIFDDQFSVERPDGSNFTLKIRSTKLEDSAMYFCASTWGSYNEQFFGPGTRLTVL.

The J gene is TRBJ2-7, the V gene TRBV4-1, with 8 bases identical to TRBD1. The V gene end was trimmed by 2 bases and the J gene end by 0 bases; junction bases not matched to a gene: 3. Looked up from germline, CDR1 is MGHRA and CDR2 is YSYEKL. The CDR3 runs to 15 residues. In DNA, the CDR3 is TGCGCCAGCAGCCAAATACAGGGGGACTCCTACGAGCAGTACTTC. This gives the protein CASSQIQGDSYEQYF.

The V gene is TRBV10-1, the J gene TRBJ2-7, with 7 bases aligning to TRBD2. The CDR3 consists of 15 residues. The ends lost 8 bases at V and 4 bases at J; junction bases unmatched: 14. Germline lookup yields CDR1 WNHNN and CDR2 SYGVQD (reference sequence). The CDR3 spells CASQRTRGGLYEQYF. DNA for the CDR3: TGCGCCAGCCAGAGGACAAGGGGAGGGTTATACGAGCAGTACTTC.

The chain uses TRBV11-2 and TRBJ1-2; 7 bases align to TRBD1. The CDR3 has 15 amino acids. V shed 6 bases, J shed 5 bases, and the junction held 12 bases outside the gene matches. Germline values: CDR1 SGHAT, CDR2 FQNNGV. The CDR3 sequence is CASRQSSAGGYGYTF. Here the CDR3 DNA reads TGTGCCAGCAGGCAGTCGAGTGCAGGGGGATATGGCTACACCTTC.

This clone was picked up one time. The CDR3 DNA is TGTGCCAGCAGTTCTGAGAGAAGCTCCTACAATGAGCAGTTCTTC. It yields the protein CASSSERSSYNEQFF. The rearrangement uses TRBV28 and TRBJ2-1, with D uncertain. Germline V lookup: CDR1 MDHEN, CDR2 SYDVKM. CDR3 length equals 15 residues. Trimming took 4 bases from V and 0 from J, leaving 10 bases between them.

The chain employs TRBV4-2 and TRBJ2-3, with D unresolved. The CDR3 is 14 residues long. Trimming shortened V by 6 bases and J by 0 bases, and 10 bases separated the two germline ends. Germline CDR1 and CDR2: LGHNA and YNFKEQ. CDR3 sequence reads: CASSRGTSTDTQYF. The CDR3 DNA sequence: TGTGCCAGCAGTCGCGGAACCAGCACAGATACGCAGTATTTT.